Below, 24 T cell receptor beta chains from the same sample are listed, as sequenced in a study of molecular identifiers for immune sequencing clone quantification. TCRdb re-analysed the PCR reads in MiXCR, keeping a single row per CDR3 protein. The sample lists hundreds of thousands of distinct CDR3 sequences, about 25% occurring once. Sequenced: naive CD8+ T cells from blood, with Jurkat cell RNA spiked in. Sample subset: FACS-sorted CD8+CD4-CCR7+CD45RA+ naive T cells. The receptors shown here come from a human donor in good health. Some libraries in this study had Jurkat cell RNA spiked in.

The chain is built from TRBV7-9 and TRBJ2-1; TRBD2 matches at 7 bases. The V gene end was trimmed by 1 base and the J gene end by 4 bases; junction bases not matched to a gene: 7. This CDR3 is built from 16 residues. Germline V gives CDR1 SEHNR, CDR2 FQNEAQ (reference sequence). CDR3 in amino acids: CASSLVEGLVYNEQFF. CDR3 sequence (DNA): TGTGCCAGCAGCTTAGTAGAAGGACTAGTGTACAATGAGCAGTTCTTC.

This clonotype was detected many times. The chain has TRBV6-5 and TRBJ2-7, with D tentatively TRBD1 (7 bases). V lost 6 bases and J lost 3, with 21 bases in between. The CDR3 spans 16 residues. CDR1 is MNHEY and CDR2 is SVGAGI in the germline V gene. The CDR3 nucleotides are TGTGCCAGCAGCGGGCGGAGGGGGCTGAATATCTACGAGCAGTACTTC. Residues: CASSGRRGLNIYEQYF.

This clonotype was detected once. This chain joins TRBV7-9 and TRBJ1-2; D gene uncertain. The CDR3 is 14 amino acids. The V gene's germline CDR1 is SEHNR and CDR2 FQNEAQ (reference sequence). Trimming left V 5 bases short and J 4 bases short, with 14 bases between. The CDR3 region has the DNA TGTGCCAGCAGCGAAAATCCCAATGCCTATGGCTACACCTTC. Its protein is CASSENPNAYGYTF.

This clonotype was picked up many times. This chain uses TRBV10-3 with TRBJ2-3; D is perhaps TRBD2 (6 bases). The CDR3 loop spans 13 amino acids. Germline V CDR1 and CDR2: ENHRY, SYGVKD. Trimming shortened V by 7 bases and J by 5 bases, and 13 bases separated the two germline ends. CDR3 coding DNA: TGTGCCATCAATGGAGGGTTTGTAGATACGCAGTATTTT. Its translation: CAINGGFVDTQYF.

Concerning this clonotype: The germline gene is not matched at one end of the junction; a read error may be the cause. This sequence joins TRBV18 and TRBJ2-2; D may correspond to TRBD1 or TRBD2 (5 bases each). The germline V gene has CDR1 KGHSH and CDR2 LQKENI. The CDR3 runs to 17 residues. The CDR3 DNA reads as TGTGCCAGCTCACCACCGCTGAACAGGCCCTTCACCGGGGAGCTGCTTTTT. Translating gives CASSPPLNRPFTGELLF. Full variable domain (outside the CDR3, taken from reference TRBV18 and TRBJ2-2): NAGVMQNPRHLVRRRGQEARLRCSPMKGHSHVYWYRQLPEEGLKFMVYLQKENIIDESGMPKERFSAEFPKEGPSILRIQQVVRGDSAAYFCASSPPLNRPFTGELLFGEGSRLTVL.

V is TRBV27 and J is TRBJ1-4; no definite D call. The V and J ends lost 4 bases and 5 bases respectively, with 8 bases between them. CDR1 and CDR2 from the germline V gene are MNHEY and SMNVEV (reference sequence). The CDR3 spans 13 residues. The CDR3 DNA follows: TGTGCCAGCAGTTCTGGGTACAATGAAAAACTGTTTTTT. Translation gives CASSSGYNEKLFF.

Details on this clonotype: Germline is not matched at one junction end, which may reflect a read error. The CDR3 DNA reads as TGTACCAGCAGCCACCCGGTAGGGGAAACCCAAGAGACCCAGTACTTC. This sequence encodes CTSSHPVGETQETQYF. The rearrangement links TRBV5-3 to TRBJ2-5, with D possibly TRBD1 on 5 matching bases. TRBV5-3 is sorted into the ORF group, with uncertain function. The CDR3 is made up of 16 amino acids.

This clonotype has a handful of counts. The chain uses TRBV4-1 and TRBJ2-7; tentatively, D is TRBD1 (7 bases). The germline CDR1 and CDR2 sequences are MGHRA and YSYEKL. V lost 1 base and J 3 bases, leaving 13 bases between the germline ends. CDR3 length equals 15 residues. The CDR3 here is CASSQVEGAVYEQYF. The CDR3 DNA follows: TGCGCCAGCAGCCAAGTGGAGGGGGCGGTCTACGAGCAGTACTTC.

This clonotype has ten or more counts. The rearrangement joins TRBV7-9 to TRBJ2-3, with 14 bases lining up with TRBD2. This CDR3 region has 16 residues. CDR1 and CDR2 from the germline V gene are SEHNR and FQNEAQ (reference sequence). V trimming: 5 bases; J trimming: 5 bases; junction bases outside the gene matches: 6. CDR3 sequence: CASSPLGLAGEDTQYF. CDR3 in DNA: TGTGCCAGCAGCCCTCTGGGACTAGCGGGGGAAGATACGCAGTATTTT.

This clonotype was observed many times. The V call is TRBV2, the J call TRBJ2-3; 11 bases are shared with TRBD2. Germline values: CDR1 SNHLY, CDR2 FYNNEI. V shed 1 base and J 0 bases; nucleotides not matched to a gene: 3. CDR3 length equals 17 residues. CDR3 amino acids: CASSEGLAGTSTDTQYF. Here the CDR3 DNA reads TGTGCCAGCAGTGAAGGACTAGCGGGGACTAGCACAGATACGCAGTATTTT.

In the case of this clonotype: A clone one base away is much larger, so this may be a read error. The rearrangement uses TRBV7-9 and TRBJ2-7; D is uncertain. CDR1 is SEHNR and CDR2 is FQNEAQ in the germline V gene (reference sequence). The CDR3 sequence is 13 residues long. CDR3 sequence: CASSSSNSYVQYF. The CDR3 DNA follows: TGTGCCAGCAGCTCTAGTAACTCCTACGTGCAGTACTTC. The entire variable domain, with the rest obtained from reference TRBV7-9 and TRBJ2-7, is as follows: DTGVSQNPRHKITKRGQNVTFRCDPISEHNRLYWYRQTLGQGPEFLTYFQNEAQLEKSRLLSDRFSAERPKGSFSTLEIQRTEQGDSAMYLCASSSSNSYVQYFGPGTRLTVT.

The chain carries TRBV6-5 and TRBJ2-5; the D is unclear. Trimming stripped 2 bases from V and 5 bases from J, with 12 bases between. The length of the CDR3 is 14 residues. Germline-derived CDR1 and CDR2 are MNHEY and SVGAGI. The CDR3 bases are TGTGCCAGCAGTTACCTTGGTGCTTGGGAGACCCAGTACTTC. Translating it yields CASSYLGAWETQYF.

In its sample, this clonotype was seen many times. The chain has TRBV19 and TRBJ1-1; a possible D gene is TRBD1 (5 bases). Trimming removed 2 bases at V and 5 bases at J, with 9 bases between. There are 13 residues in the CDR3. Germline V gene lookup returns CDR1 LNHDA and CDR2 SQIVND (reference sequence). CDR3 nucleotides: TGTGCCAGTAGTATAACGGGGGGGACTGAAGCTTTCTTT. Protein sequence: CASSITGGTEAFF.

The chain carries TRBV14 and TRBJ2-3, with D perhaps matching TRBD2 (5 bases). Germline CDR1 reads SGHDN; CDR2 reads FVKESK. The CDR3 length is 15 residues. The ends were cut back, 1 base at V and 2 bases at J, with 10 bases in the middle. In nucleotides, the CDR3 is TGTGCCAGCAGCCAAGCTAGCTGGGTCACAGATACGCAGTATTTT. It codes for CASSQASWVTDTQYF.

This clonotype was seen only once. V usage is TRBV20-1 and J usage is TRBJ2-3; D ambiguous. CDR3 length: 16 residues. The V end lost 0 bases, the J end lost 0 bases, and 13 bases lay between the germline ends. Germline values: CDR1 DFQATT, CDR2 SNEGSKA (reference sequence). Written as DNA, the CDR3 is TGCAGTGCTAGAGATCCCAGCACTACTAGCACAGATACGCAGTATTTT. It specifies CSARDPSTTSTDTQYF.

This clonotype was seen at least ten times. The CDR3 region is CASSPPGTPRNTGELFF. CDR3 DNA: TGTGCCAGCAGTCCCCCCGGCACTCCACGGAACACCGGGGAGCTGTTTTTT. This rearrangement joins TRBV12-3 or TRBV12-4 to TRBJ2-2, with no clear D. The V gene lost 5 bases and the J gene lost 1 base, with 17 bases spanning the gap. CDR3 length: 17 amino acids.

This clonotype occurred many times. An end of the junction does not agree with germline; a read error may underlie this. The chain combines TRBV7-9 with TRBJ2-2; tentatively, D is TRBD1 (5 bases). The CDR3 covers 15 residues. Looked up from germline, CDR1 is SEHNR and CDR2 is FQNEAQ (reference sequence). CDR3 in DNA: TGTGCCAGCAGTCGGACCCCAGGGAACTCCGGGGAGCTGTTTTTT. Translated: CASSRTPGNSGELFF. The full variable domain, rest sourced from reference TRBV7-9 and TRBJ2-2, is DTGVSQNPRHKITKRGQNVTFRCDPISEHNRLYWYRQTLGQGPEFLTYFQNEAQLEKSRLLSDRFSAERPKGSFSTLEIQRTEQGDSAMYLCASSRTPGNSGELFFGEGSRLTVL.

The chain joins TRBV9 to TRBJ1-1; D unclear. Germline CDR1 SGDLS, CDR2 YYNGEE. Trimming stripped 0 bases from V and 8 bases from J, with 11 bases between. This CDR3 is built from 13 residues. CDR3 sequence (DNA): TGTGCCAGCAGCGTAGCGGGAAGCCAAGAAGCTTTCTTT. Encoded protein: CASSVAGSQEAFF.

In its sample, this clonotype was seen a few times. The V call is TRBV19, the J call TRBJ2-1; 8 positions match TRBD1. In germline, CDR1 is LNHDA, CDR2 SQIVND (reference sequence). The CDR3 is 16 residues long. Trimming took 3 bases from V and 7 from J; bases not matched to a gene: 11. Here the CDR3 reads CASSMGPGQVYNEQFF. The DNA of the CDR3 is TGTGCCAGTAGTATGGGGCCGGGACAGGTATATAATGAGCAGTTCTTC.

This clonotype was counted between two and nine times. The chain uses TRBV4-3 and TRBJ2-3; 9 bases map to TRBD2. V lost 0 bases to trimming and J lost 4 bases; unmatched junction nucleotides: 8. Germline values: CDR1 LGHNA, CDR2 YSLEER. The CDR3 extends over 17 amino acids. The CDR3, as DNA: TGCGCCAGCAGCCAAGAGGGGCTAGCGGGACCCCCAGATACGCAGTATTTT. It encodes CASSQEGLAGPPDTQYF.

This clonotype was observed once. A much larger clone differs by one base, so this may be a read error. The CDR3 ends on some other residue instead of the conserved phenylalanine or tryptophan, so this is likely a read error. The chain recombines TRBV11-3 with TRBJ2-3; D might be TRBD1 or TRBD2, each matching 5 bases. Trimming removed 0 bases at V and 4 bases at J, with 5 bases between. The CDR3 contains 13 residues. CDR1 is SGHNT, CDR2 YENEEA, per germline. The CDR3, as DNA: TGTGCCAGCAGCTTAGAGGGACCAGATACGCAGTATCTT. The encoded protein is CASSLEGPDTQYL.

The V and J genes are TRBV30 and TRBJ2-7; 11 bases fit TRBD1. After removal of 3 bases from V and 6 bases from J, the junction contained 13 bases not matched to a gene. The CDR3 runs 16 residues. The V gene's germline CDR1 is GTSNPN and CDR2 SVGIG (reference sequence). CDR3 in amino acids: CAWSALFGQGAGEQYF. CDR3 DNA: TGTGCCTGGAGCGCCCTCTTTGGACAGGGGGCCGGCGAGCAGTACTTC.

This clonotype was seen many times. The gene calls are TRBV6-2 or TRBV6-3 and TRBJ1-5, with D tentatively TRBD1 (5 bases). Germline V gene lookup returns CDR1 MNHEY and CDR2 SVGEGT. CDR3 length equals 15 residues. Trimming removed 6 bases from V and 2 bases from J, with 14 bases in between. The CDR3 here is CASSRRVGGNQPQHF. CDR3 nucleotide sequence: TGTGCCAGCAGCCGCAGGGTGGGCGGCAATCAGCCCCAGCATTTT.

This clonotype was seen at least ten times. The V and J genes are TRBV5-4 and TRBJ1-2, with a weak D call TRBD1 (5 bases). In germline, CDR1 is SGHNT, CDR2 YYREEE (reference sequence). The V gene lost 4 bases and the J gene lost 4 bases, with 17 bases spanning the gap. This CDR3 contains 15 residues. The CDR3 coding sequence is TGTGCCAGCAGCCACCGGGACCCGATACCCTATGGCTACACCTTC. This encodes CASSHRDPIPYGYTF.